This TCR beta chain was retrieved from a study of blood T cell repertoires in COVID-19 (dated by TCRdb to about 2020). For context, the study as a whole: Samples covering the acute and convalescent phases of COVID-19 were provided by collaborators in the United States, Italy and Spain. The material from the prospective study consisted of cDNA or gDNA derived from T cells, B-cell-depleted T cells, or PBMCs. Subjects who had been exposed to COVID-19, were actively infected with it, or had recovered from it provided the deeply sampled blood TCRbeta repertoires that made up the dataset. A freely available public database, intended as a resource for researchers studying the immune response to SARS-CoV-2, is where the repertoires were released. Samples were obtained from the ongoing ImmuneRACE study (first 160 participants) and from 1,254 subjects provided by 6 global collaborators. Nearly every sample came with metadata listing a de-identified subject ID, COVID-19 status, age in years and sex. HLA class I and class II types, where available, came from metadata supplied by the sample provider rather than from assay-based typing.

Beyond this particular receptor, the publication reports: How much clinical and demographic metadata was included differed by source and by participant, and the metadata was provided uncurated.

Collaborating institutions collected whole blood in K2EDTA tubes following their own protocols. Collaborator samples were shipped for TCRbeta analysis as frozen whole blood, isolated PBMCs, or DNA extracted from either sample type. TCRbeta CDR3 regions were amplified from genomic DNA by means of the immunoSEQ Assay, a bias-controlled multiplex PCR. Under the source paper's analysis protocol: The number of nucleated cells in each sample was estimated from the amplification of reference gene primers within the assay. To quantify the absolute abundance of each unique TCRbeta CDR3 rearrangement, sequence reads were collapsed and filtered. For each sample, productive Simpson clonality was calculated as the square root of Simpson's diversity index over productive rearrangements. TCRdb's version of the immuneACCESS table is confined to in-frame rearrangements and falls short of the full clone set. An unresolved V gene accounts for under half of the shortfall where checked; the remainder is of unknown origin. V and J calls plus clone size are reproduced from that table; the DNA served to infer D and trimming. The sample includes about 130,000 clones, with approximately 80% observed a single time. The leading ten clones occupy more than 40% of the sample.

The junction shows trimming of 4 bases on V and 6 bases on J, and the gene matches do not reach 6 bases of it. The germline V gene (reference sequence) yields GTSNPN for CDR1 and SVGIG for CDR2. The CDR3 covers 13 residues, taking in both the cysteine and the phenylalanine. Of all the DNA, just the CDR3 is kept, 39 bases in frame from base 1. Turning to this clone: The antigen this receptor binds is unknown. Within one base of it there is no much larger clone, and no base qualities were kept.

This receptor was taken from a human donor in a cohort sampled during active COVID-19. The rearrangement joined TRBV30 to TRBJ2-1, with 7 bases aligning to TRBD2. Material: peripheral blood. The CDR3 is CAWNLAGVNEQFF. The nucleotide sequence is TGTGCCTGGAACTTGGCGGGAGTCAATGAGCAGTTCTTC.